The clone carrying this T cell receptor beta chain was recorded once. The CDR3 runs 15 residues. V was pared by 3 bases and J by 1 base, with 4 bases of the junction left unmatched. Germline loops: CDR1 SGDLS, CDR2 YYNGEE. The repertoire was sequenced with immunoSEQ multiplex PCR; TCRdb's copy has only in-frame clones and lacks some. The table has about 70,000 clones, approximately 89% seen once. This entry belongs to a study of T cell changes during pregnancy in multiple sclerosis. The clonotype comes from a female donor in good health, enrolled as a control in a pregnancy study. The chain links TRBV9 to TRBJ2-1; 7 bases fit TRBD1. This specimen consisted of peripheral blood, obtained in the third trimester of pregnancy. The CDR3 bases are TGTGCCAGCAGCGCAGACAGGGCGTCCTACAATGAGCAGTTCTTC. It yields the protein CASSADRASYNEQFF.